This T cell receptor (beta chain) stems from a study of identical twins. Study results and limitations: For cord blood, abundant beta clonotypes had fewer insertions, unlike memory repertoires, which showed none.

With regard to this clonotype: Antigen unknown.

The CDR3 sequence is 16 residues long. Germline CDR1 and CDR2: WNHNN and SYGVQD (reference sequence). V shed 5 bases, J shed 5 bases, and the junction held 11 bases outside the gene matches. TCRdb independently ran MiXCR on the 5' RACE reads; one entry per CDR3 protein. The sample contains about 700,000 distinct CDR3 sequences, 8.6% of which appear only once. These data were also filed under a second study, of yellow fever vaccine responses in identical twins.

The origin of this receptor is a woman younger than 35 in good health. Source material: PBMCs. This chain joins TRBV10-1 and TRBJ1-1; 10 bases agree with TRBD1. The CDR3 sequence is CASSQGTGAGDTEAFF. As DNA, the CDR3 is TGCGCCAGCAGTCAGGGGACAGGGGCAGGGGATACTGAAGCTTTCTTT.